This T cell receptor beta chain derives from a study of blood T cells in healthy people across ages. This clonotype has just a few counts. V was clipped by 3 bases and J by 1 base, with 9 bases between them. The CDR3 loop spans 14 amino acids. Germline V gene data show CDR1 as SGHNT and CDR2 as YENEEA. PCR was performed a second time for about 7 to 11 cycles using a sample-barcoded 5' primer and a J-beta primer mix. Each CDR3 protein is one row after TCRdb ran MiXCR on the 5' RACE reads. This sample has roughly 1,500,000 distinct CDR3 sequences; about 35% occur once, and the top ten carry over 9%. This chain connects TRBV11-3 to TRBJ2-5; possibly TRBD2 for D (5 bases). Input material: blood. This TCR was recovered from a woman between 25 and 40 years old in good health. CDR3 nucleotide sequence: TGTGCCAGCAGCTTGAGGGCCTCCCAAGAGACCCAGTACTTC. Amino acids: CASSLRASQETQYF.